The rows below give T cell receptor beta chains drawn from one sample of a study of CD8+ T cells in alopecia areata. This table comes from immunoSEQ multiplex PCR, and its TCRdb copy is limited to in-frame clones, with some not included. The table lists around 270,000 clones, roughly 50% of them singletons, with approximately 1.7% in the top ten. Sequencing was performed on CD4+ T cells sorted from blood, taken at week 24, from a patient treated with tofacitinib. Receptors were obtained from a human donor with alopecia areata. The CDR3 runs from the conserved cysteine through the conserved F or W. D genes are given only for firm matches. Not every row has a clone size; where given, it reads once, few, many or a size class.

TGTGCCATCAGTGAGTCTGCGGGGGGGGTCACTGAAGCTTTCTTT | CAISESAGGVTEAFF | . | . | TRBV10-3 | 15 | TRBJ1-1
TGTGCCAGCAGCTTTACAGGGAACTACAATGAGCAGTTCTTC | CASSFTGNYNEQFF | . | few | TRBV5-4 | 14 | TRBJ2-1
TGCGCCAGCAGCCAAGGGTTTGGGGGTGGAGACAATGAGCAGTTCTTC | CASSQGFGGGDNEQFF | . | . | TRBV4-3 | 16 | TRBJ2-1
TGTGCCAGCTCGCAGCTAGCGGGGGGTCGAGAGACCCAGTACTTC | CASSQLAGGRETQYF | TRBD2 | . | TRBV18 | 15 | TRBJ2-5
TGTGCCAGCAGCCGACTCGCGGGGGAAAACATTCAGTACTTC | CASSRLAGENIQYF | TRBD2 | . | TRBV28 | 14 | TRBJ2-4
TGCGCCAGCAGCCAAGTCACAGGGGAGAACACTGAAGCTTTCTTT | CASSQVTGENTEAFF | TRBD1 | . | TRBV4-3 | 15 | TRBJ1-1
TGTGCCAGCAGTGAAGGGGCCCTCGACAGGGCAGAACTGTTTTTT | CASSEGALDRAELFF | TRBD1 | . | TRBV2 | 15 | TRBJ1-4
TGTGCCTGGAACTTGCGGGCGAGAGATTCACCCCTCCACTTT | CAWNLRARDSPLHF | . | . | TRBV30 | 14 | TRBJ1-6
TGTGCCAGCAGCTTTAGCGGGACTAGCGGCTACGAGCAGTACTTC | CASSFSGTSGYEQYF | TRBD2 | . | TRBV9 | 15 | TRBJ2-7
TGTGCCAGCAGCCGCTTCACGACAGGGATGGGGCAAGAGACCCAGTACTTC | CASSRFTTGMGQETQYF | TRBD1 | few | TRBV7-2 | 17 | TRBJ2-5
TGCGCCAGCAGCTTGGAAAGCGGGGGGGCTTCAGATACGCAGTATTTT | CASSLESGGASDTQYF | TRBD2 | . | TRBV5-1 | 16 | TRBJ2-3
TGTGCCAGCAGCCACGGGACTAGCGGGGGTTCGGAGACCCAGTACTTC | CASSHGTSGGSETQYF | TRBD2 | once | TRBV5-4 | 16 | TRBJ2-5
TGTGCCAGCAGCTTAGGGGCCGCGAACACTGAAGCTTTCTTT | CASSLGAANTEAFF | . | once | TRBV7-2 | 14 | TRBJ1-1
TGTGCCAGCAGTGGGGGACCCCAGCCCCAGCATTTT | CASSGGPQPQHF | . | few | TRBV2 | 12 | TRBJ1-5
TGTGCCACATGGGACGGTATGACCGGGGAGCTGTTTTTT | CATWDGMTGELFF | . | . | TRBV10-3 | 13 | TRBJ2-2
TGTGCCAGCAGCCCCCAGGGGGACGGCAATCAGCCCCAGCATTTT | CASSPQGDGNQPQHF | TRBD1 | . | TRBV9 | 15 | TRBJ1-5
TGCAGCGTCCTAGGGGAGACCCAGTACTTC | CSVLGETQYF | . | . | TRBV29-1 | 10 | TRBJ2-5
TGTGCCATCCGTCCAGGGAAGGACGAGCAGTACTTC | CAIRPGKDEQYF | . | few | TRBV10-3 | 12 | TRBJ2-7
TGCAGCCCCGGGCCCACAGATACGCAGTATTTT | CSPGPTDTQYF | . | . | TRBV29-1 | 11 | TRBJ2-3
TGTGCCAGCAGCGGCCTATTACAGGGGACTGAAGCTTTCTTT | CASSGLLQGTEAFF | TRBD1 | . | TRBV5-6 | 14 | TRBJ1-1
TGTGCCAGCAGTGAAGAGAGCTATGGCTACACCTTC | CASSEESYGYTF | . | . | TRBV2 | 12 | TRBJ1-2
TGCAGCGTTTCTCACAGTGGCGGCTACACCTTC | CSVSHSGGYTF | . | . | TRBV29-1 | 11 | TRBJ1-2
TGTGCCAGCAGCCTCCGTCCCTCCGGATCGGGGAACACTGAAGCTTTCTTT | CASSLRPSGSGNTEAFF | . | . | TRBV7-9 | 17 | TRBJ1-1
TGCGCCAGCAGACTTACTACCGGGACAGGGATTGGTGAGCAGTTCTTC | CASRLTTGTGIGEQFF | TRBD1 | . | TRBV5-1 | 16 | TRBJ2-1
TGTGCCAGCAGTAGGCGGAGCTTTAGGGATGAGCAGTTCTTC | CASSRRSFRDEQFF | . | . | TRBV27 | 14 | TRBJ2-1
TGTGCCAGCAGTGAAGACCCCGGGGAGCTGTTTTTT | CASSEDPGELFF | . | few | TRBV2 | 12 | TRBJ2-2
TGCAGCTATCAACACGGGGGTAATGAAAAACTGTTTTTT | CSYQHGGNEKLFF | . | . | TRBV29-1 | 13 | TRBJ1-4
TGTGCTAGTGGCCCACACGGCCCTGGGGCCAACGTCCTGACTTTC | CASGPHGPGANVLTF | . | . | TRBV12-5 | 15 | TRBJ2-6
TGTGCCAGCAGCGTATCCGGGAAATATGGCTACACCTTC | CASSVSGKYGYTF | . | . | TRBV9 | 13 | TRBJ1-2
TGCGCCAGCAGACCACAGGGGGCGCTGAACACTGAAGCTTTCTTT | CASRPQGALNTEAFF | TRBD1 | few | TRBV5-1 | 15 | TRBJ1-1
TGTGCCACCAGCACCGGGGAGAATTCACCCCTCCACTTT | CATSTGENSPLHF | . | few | TRBV15 | 13 | TRBJ1-6
TGCAGCGTTAATCAGGGGGCGAGGGAGCAGTACTTC | CSVNQGAREQYF | TRBD1 | few | TRBV29-1 | 12 | TRBJ2-7
TGCAGTGCCCCCGAGCCAGAAGCTTTCTTT | CSAPEPEAFF | . | . | TRBV20-1 | 10 | TRBJ1-1
TGTGCCAGCTCACCGCCAGGTCGAGAGACCCAGTACTTC | CASSPPGRETQYF | . | . | TRBV18 | 13 | TRBJ2-5
TGTGCCAGCAGCGTAGCTCGCAGGGGCACCGGGGAGCTGTTTTTT | CASSVARRGTGELFF | . | . | TRBV9 | 15 | TRBJ2-2
TGTGCCAGCAGCCCTCGCCCCTTGGGGACGCAGTATTTT | CASSPRPLGTQYF | . | . | TRBV27 | 13 | TRBJ2-3
TGTGCCAGCAGCCAAGACACGGAGACCCAGTACTTC | CASSQDTETQYF | . | . | TRBV4-2 | 12 | TRBJ2-5
TGTGCCAGCAGCTCTCAGTCTGGAAACACCATATATTTT | CASSSQSGNTIYF | . | . | TRBV9 | 13 | TRBJ1-3
TGTGCCAGCATCCTTTCTTCACGGAACACTGAAGCTTTCTTT | CASILSSRNTEAFF | . | . | TRBV28 | 14 | TRBJ1-1
TGTGCCAGCAGTAACCGGGACAGGGGCTACGAGCAGTACTTC | CASSNRDRGYEQYF | TRBD1 | . | TRBV28 | 14 | TRBJ2-7